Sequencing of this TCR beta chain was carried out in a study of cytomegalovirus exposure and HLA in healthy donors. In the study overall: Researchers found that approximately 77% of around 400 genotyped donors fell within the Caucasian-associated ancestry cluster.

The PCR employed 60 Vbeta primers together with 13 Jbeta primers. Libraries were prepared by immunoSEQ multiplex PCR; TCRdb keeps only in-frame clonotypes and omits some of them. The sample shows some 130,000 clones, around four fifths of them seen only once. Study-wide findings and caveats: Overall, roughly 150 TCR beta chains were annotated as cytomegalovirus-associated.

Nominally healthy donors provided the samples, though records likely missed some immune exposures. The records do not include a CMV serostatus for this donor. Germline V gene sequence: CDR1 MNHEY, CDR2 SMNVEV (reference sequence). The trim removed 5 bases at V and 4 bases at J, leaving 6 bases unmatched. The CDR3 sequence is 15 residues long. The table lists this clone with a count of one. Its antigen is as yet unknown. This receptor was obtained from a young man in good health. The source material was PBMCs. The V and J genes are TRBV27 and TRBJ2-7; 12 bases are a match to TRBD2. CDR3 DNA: TGTGCCAGCAGTCTCGTAGGGACTAGCGGGTACGAGCAGTACTTC. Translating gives CASSLVGTSGYEQYF.